This entry describes one T cell receptor (beta chain). The table lists this clonotype with a few counts. Its antigen has not been determined. Per-base quality was not reported, and no clone a single base away is much larger than it. This record comes from a study of T cells in Graves' hyperthyroidism and ophthalmopathy (dated by TCRdb to the late 2010s). Concerning the study at large: Peripheral blood was sampled at the time of initial diagnosis, prior to any treatment. To identify TCR V-J signatures that set the groups apart, the researchers used a discovery cohort of 100 patients, made up of fewer than 50 with Graves' ophthalmopathy and some 58 with stable Graves' hyperthyroidism. Prospective prediction of ophthalmopathy was tested in an independent validation cohort consisting of 18 to 20 hyperthyroidism patients and 17 patients who later progressed to ophthalmopathy. The roughly 90 discovery patients were divided at random into training and test sets in a 7:3 ratio. In about 6 Graves' hyperthyroidism patients, the study also compared T-cell repertoires from thyroid tissue with T-cell repertoires from blood. After sampling, hyperthyroidism patients received methimazole starting at 30 mg daily, and ophthalmopathy patients received high-dose intravenous methylprednisolone. The paper describes TCR Vbeta CDR3 sequencing of about 140 peripheral blood samples, made up of 43 ophthalmopathy patients, some 80 hyperthyroidism patients and 17 progressor patients. On the study overall, not on this receptor specifically: Most expanded thyroid clonotypes (frequency above 0.001) were also detected in blood, a finding suggesting that blood repertoires may reflect thyroid immune responses. In validation, the model predicted progression to ophthalmopathy with roughly 70% sensitivity and less than 80% specificity, a median of approximately 6.7 months before onset. Sample size was not statistically predetermined, and blinding of investigators to group allocation was not performed. A model built on a 13 V-J signature distinguished ophthalmopathy from stable hyperthyroidism, reaching 87.88% sensitivity and 81.08% specificity in cross-validation and 80%/75% in testing.

TCR beta CDR3 regions were amplified from RNA transcripts. For the first round of RT-PCR on the TCR CDR3, the HTBI primer set was used together with the Qiagen OneStep RT-PCR kit. A second multiplex PCR round built the libraries, followed by size selection and purification. Sequencing of the libraries was done on an Illumina HiSeq2000 using paired-end 100 bp reads. In the authors' own workflow: SOAPnuke was used to process the raw data, throwing out any read that contained adapters or uncalled bases, had a mean Phred below 15, or lacked an exact constant-primer or identifier match. COPE v1.2.5 was used to merge high-quality paired reads, and clonotypes were defined as unique nucleotide sequences. MiTCR v1.1 was used to align clonotypes to the IMGT TRBV, TRBD and TRBJ reference segments. The analysis included only V-J combinations with a frequency above 0.0001, which together covered approximately 99% of the repertoires. The TCS score was defined as the ratio of F50 (clonal expansion) to E x V (chaos), calculated using BLOSUM62-based TCRdist between CDR3 peptides within each V-J. Welch's t-statistics and random forest reduced 450 to 600 V-J features to 13, which were used in a naive Bayes classifier (R e1071). TCRdb reworked the public reads: Q25 trimming with fastp, MiXCR clone assembly, productive beta chains retained. Under each unique CDR3 protein, matching rows form one entry showing the most common genes and DNA. TCRdb, rather than the study authors, made the V and J calls. The sample table holds about 400,000 distinct CDR3 sequences, of which 25% were seen once. The ten largest clones capture around 67% of the sample.

A patient counted as having stable Graves' hyperthyroidism if no progression to ophthalmopathy occurred over 18 months of follow-up. Hyperthyroidism patients were aged 18 to 65 years and newly diagnosed, with disease duration of less than 2 months. Patients with uncontrolled infections, other autoimmune diseases, pregnancy or lactation were excluded. Diagnoses relied on clinical symptoms, serum thyroxine and TRAb, thyroid ultrasound and orbital computed tomography. PBMCs were isolated from around 10 ml of fresh peripheral blood by Ficoll-Paque density gradient centrifugation. Total RNA was extracted with Trizol reagent, and quality was checked on an Agilent 2100 Bioanalyzer. The germline V gene provides CDR1 SGHRS and CDR2 YFSETQ. Reading from cysteine to phenylalanine, the CDR3 counts 14 amino acids. Only CDR3 DNA remains: 42 bases, in frame from the first base. The junction shows trimming of 0 bases on V and 5 bases on J, and the gene matches do not reach 2 bases of it.

Sequences were obtained from blood. This TCR was recovered from a man in his fifties with Graves' hyperthyroidism. The rearrangement combines TRBV5-1 with TRBJ2-3, and 8 junctional nucleotides match TRBD2. In nucleotides, the sequence is TGCGCCAGCAGCTTGGGACTAGCGCAAGATACGCAGTATTTT. Its translation reads: CASSLGLAQDTQYF.